These 5 T cell receptor beta chains share one sample of origin, sequenced in a study of T-cell memory formation after mild COVID-19. MiXCR, applied by TCRdb to the 5' RACE reads, yields one record per CDR3 protein. This sample has about 190,000 distinct CDR3 sequences, with over 9.5% found just once. Material for sequencing was PBMCs or a T cell subset sorted from them (not recorded which). These receptor sequences come from a man between 18 and 29 years old who had mild COVID-19 (a few samples of this study predate the infection). Cell type and time point are not known.

This clonotype was counted ten times or more. The rearrangement joins TRBV6-2 or TRBV6-3 to TRBJ2-1; D is unclear. Trimming removed 0 bases from V and 4 bases from J, with 10 bases in between. CDR3 length equals 15 residues. CDR1 and CDR2 (germline): MNHEY, SVGEGT. This CDR3 is CASSYSPGAYNEQFF. In DNA form, the CDR3 reads TGTGCCAGCAGTTACTCTCCAGGAGCTTACAATGAGCAGTTCTTC.

This clonotype was counted between two and nine times. The chain employs TRBV5-1 and TRBJ1-4; D ambiguous. Germline assignment: CDR1 SGHRS and CDR2 YFSETQ. V shed 3 bases and J shed 8 bases, with 20 bases lying between them. The CDR3 spans 16 residues. The CDR3 reads CASSYQTGQPGEKLFF. Here the CDR3 DNA reads TGCGCCAGCAGCTATCAAACCGGCCAACCGGGGGAAAAACTGTTTTTT.

The gene calls are TRBV27 and TRBJ2-3, with a possible D match to TRBD1 (8 bases). Germline assignment: CDR1 MNHEY and CDR2 SMNVEV (reference sequence). The CDR3 runs 15 residues. V was shortened by 6 bases and J by 0 bases, with 13 bases between the two germline ends. The CDR3 coding sequence is TGTGCCAGCAGACAGGGGGGGGTCAGCACAGATACGCAGTATTTT. Translated: CASRQGGVSTDTQYF.

V is TRBV9 and J is TRBJ2-3; 8 bases map to TRBD2. Germline loops: CDR1 SGDLS, CDR2 YYNGEE. After removal of 0 bases from V and 6 bases from J, the junction contained 12 bases not matched to a gene. The CDR3 length is 17 residues. DNA for the CDR3: TGTGCCAGCAGCGTAGATTGGCGGGGGGCCGGGGCCGATACGCAGTATTTT. This codes for CASSVDWRGAGADTQYF.

This chain uses TRBV7-9 with TRBJ1-2; 10 nucleotides agree with TRBD1. The CDR3 covers 16 residues. Looked up from germline, CDR1 is SEHNR and CDR2 is FQNEAQ (reference sequence). Unmatched junction bases numbered 10, after V lost 1 base and J lost 8 bases. For the CDR3, the DNA is TGTGCCAGCAGCTTAGAACCGGGACAGGGGAAAGAGGGCTACACCTTC. The encoded protein is CASSLEPGQGKEGYTF.